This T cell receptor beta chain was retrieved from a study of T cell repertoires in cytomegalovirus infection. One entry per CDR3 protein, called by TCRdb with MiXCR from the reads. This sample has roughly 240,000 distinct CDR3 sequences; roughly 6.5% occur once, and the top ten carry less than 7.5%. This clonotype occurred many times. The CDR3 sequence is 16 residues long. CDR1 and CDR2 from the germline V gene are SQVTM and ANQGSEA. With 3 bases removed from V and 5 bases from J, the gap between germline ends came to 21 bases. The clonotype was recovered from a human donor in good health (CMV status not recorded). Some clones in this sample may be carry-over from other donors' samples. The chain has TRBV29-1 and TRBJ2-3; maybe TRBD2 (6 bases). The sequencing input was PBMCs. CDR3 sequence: CSVDALGWGSGDTQYF. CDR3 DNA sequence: TGCAGCGTTGACGCCCTGGGGTGGGGTAGCGGAGATACGCAGTATTTT.